Below, one TCR beta chain is given with its context. Its specificity is not known. TCRdb analysed the 5' RACE reads with MiXCR anew, one entry per CDR3 protein. The sample consists of about 350,000 distinct CDR3 sequences, roughly an eighth of them appearing once. The sample originates from a study of T-cell memory formation after mild COVID-19. Germline CDR1 and CDR2: DFQATT and SNEGSKA (reference sequence). The CDR3 is made up of 13 amino acids. J lost 6 bases, V lost 5 bases, and 7 bases had no gene match. Study conclusions and caveats: CD4+ clones that contracted lay mainly in CM and EM; CD8+ ones lay in EMRA.

The receptor's source is a man younger than 30 who had mild COVID-19 (a few samples of this study predate the infection). Cell type and time point are not known. The chain has TRBV20-1 and TRBJ2-3; TRBD1 matches at 8 bases. The material sequenced was PBMCs or a T cell subset sorted from them (not recorded which). The CDR3 DNA reads as TGCAGTGCTCGGACAGGGACTGGGGATACGCAGTATTTT. Encoded protein: CSARTGTGDTQYF.